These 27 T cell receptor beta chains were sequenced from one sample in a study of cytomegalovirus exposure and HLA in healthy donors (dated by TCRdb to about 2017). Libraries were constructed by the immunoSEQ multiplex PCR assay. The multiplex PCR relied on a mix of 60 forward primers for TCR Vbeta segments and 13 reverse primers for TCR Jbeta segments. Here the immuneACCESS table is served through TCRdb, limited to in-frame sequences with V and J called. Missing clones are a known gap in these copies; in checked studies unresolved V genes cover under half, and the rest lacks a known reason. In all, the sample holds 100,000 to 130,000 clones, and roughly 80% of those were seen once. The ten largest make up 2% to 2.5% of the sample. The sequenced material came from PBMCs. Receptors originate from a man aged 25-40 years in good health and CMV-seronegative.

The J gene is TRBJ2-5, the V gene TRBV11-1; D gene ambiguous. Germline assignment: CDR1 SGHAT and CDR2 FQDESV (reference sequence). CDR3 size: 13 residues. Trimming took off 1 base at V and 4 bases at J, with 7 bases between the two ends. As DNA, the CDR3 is TGTGCCAGCAGCTTAGGTCTCCCAGAGACCCAGTACTTC. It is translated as CASSLGLPETQYF.

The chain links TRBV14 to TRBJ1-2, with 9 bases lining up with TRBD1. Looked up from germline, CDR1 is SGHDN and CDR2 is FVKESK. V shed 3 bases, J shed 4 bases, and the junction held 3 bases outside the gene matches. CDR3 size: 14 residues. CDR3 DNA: TGTGCCAGCAGCCACGGACAGGGGCCCTATGGCTACACCTTC. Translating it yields CASSHGQGPYGYTF. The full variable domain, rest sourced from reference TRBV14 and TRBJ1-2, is EAGVTQFPSHSVIEKGQTVTLRCDPISGHDNLYWYRRVMGKEIKFLLHFVKESKQDESGMPNNRFLAERTGGTYSTLKVQPAELEDSGVYFCASSHGQGPYGYTFGSGTRLTVV.

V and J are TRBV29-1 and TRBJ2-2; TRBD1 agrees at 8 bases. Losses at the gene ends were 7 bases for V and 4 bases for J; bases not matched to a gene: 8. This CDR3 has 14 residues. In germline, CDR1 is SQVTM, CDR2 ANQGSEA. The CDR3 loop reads CSALGQGGTGELFF. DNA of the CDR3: TGCAGCGCCCTAGGACAGGGAGGCACCGGGGAGCTGTTTTTT.

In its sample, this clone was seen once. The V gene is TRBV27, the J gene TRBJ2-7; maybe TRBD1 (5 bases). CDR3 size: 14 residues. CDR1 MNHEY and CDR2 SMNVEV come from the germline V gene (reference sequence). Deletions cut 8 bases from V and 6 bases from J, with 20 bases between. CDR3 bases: TGTGCCAGCTGCCCTCTCCCCCAGGGCGGCGAGCAGTACTTC. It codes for CASCPLPQGGEQYF.

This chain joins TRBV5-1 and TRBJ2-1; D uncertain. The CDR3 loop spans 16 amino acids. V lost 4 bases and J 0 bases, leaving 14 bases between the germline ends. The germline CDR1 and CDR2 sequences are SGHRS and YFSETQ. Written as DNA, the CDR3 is TGCGCCAGCAGCACTTCAAGCCTGAGCTCCTACAATGAGCAGTTCTTC. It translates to CASSTSSLSSYNEQFF.

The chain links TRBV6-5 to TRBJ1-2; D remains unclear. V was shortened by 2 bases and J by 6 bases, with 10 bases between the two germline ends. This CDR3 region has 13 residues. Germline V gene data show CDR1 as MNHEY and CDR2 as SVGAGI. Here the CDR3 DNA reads TGTGCCAGCAGTTACGGGCCCCACAATGGCTACACCTTC. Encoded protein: CASSYGPHNGYTF.

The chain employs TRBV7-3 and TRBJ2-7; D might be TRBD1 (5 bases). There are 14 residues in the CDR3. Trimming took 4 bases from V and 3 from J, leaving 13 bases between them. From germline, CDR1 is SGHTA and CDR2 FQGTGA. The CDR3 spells CASSSSDRGYEQYF. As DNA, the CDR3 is TGTGCCAGCAGCTCCTCCGACAGAGGCTACGAGCAGTACTTC.

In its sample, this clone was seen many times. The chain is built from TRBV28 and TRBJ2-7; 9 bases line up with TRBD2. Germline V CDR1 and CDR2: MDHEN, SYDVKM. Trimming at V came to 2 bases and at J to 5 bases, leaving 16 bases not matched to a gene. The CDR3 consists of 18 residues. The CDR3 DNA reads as TGTGCCAGCAGTTTACGTGTCGGGCGAATAGCGGGAGTCGACGAGCAGTACTTC. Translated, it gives CASSLRVGRIAGVDEQYF.

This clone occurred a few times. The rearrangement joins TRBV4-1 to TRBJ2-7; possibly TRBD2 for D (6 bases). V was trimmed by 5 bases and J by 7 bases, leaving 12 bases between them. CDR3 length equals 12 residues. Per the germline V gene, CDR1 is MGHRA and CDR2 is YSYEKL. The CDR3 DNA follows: TGCGCCAGCAGCGCTGCGGGGAGGGAGCAGTACTTC. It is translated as CASSAAGREQYF.

CDR3 amino acids: CASSGGWSTDEQYF. The CDR3 DNA is TGCGCCAGCAGCGGGGGGTGGAGTACCGACGAGCAGTACTTC. The V and J genes are TRBV10-2 and TRBJ2-7; 7 bases match TRBD2. V lost 6 bases, J lost 5 bases, and 10 bases stayed unmatched. The CDR3 has 14 amino acids. Per the germline V gene, CDR1 is WSHSY and CDR2 is SAAADI.

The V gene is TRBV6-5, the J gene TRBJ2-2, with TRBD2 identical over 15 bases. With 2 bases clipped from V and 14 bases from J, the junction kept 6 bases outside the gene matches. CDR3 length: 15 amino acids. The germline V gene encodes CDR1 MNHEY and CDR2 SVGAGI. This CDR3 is CASSYMGLAGGELFF. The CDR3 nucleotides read TGTGCCAGCAGTTACATGGGACTAGCGGGAGGTGAACTGTTTTTT.

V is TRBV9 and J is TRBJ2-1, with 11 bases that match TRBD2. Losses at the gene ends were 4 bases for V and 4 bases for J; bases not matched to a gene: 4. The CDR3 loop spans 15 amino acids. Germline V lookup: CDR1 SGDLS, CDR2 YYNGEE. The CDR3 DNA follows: TGTGCCAGCAGCTTGACTAGCGGGGAGTACAATGAGCAGTTCTTC. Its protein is CASSLTSGEYNEQFF. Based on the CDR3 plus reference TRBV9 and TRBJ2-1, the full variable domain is DSGVTQTPKHLITATGQRVTLRCSPRSGDLSVYWYQQSLDQGLQFLIQYYNGEERAKGNILERFSAQQFPDLHSELNLSSLELGDSALYFCASSLTSGEYNEQFFGPGTRLTVL.

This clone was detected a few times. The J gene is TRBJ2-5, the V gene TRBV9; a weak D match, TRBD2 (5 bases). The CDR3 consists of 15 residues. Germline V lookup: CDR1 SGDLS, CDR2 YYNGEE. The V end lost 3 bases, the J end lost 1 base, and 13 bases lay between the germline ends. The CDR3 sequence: CASSALSGPQETQYF. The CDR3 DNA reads TGTGCCAGCAGCGCGTTGAGCGGTCCCCAAGAGACCCAGTACTTC.

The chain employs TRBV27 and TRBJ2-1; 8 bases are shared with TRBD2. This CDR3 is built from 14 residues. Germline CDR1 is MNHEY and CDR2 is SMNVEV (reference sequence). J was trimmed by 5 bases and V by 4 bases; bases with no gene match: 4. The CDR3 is CASSYTSGNNEQFF. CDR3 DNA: TGTGCCAGCAGTTATACTAGCGGCAACAATGAGCAGTTCTTC.

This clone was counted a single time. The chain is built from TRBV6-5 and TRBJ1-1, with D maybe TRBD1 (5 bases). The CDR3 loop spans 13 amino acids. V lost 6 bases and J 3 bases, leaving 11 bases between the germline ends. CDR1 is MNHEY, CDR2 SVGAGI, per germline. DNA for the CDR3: TGTGCCAGCAGAAGGGGAAGGTACACTGAAGCTTTCTTT. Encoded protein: CASRRGRYTEAFF.

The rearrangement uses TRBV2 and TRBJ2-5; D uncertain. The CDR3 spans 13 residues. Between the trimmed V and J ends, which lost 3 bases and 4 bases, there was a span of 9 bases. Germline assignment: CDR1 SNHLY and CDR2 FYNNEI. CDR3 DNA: TGTGCCAGCAGTGATGGTCTAATAGAGACCCAGTACTTC. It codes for CASSDGLIETQYF.

CDR3: CASSLPGGYEQYF. CDR3 in DNA: TGTGCCAGCAGCTTGCCAGGGGGGTACGAGCAGTACTTC. The chain uses TRBV5-4 and TRBJ2-7, with a weak D call TRBD1 (7 bases). V was clipped by 1 base and J by 4 bases, with 9 bases between them. This CDR3 contains 13 residues. The germline gives CDR1 SGHNT, CDR2 YYREEE (reference sequence).

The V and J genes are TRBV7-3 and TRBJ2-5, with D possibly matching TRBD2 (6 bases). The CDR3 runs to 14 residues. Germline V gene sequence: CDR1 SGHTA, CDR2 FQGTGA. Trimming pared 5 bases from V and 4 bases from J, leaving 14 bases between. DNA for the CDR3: TGTGCCAGCAGCCCGAAGTACGGGGGAGAGACCCAGTACTTC. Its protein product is CASSPKYGGETQYF.

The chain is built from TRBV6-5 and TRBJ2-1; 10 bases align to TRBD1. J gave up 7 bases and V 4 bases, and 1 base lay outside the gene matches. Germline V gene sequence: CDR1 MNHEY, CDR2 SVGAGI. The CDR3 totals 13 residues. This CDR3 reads CASSSDRGNEQFF. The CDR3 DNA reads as TGTGCCAGCAGTTCGGACAGGGGGAATGAGCAGTTCTTC.

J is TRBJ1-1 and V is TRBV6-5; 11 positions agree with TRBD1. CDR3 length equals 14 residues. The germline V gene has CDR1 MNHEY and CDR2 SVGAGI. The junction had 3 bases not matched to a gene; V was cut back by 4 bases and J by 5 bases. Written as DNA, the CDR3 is TGTGCCAGCAGTTGGGGGACAGGGGGGACTGAAGCTTTCTTT. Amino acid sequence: CASSWGTGGTEAFF.

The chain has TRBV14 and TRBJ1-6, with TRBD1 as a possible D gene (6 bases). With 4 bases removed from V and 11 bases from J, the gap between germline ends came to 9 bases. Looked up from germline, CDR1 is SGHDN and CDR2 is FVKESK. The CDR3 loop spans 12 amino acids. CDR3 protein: CASSLWGPPLHF. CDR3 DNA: TGTGCCAGCAGCCTTTGGGGGCCACCCCTCCACTTT.

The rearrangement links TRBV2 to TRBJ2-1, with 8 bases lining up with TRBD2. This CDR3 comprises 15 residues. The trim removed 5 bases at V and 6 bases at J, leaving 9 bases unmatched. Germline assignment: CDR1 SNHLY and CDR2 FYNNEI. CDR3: CASSPGGPRGNEQFF. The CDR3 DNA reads TGTGCCAGCAGTCCGGGGGGGCCGAGAGGCAATGAGCAGTTCTTC.

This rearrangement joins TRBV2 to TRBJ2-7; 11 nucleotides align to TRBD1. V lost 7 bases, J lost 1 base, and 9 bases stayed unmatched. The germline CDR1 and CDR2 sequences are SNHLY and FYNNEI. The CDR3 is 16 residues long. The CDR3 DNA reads TGTGCCAGCACGAACGGGGACAGGGGGTTGTCCTACGAGCAGTACTTC. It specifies CASTNGDRGLSYEQYF. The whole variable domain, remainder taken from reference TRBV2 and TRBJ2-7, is EPEVTQTPSHQVTQMGQEVILRCVPISNHLYFYWYRQILGQKVEFLVSFYNNEISEKSEIFDDQFSVERPDGSNFTLKIRSTKLEDSAMYFCASTNGDRGLSYEQYFGPGTRLTVT.

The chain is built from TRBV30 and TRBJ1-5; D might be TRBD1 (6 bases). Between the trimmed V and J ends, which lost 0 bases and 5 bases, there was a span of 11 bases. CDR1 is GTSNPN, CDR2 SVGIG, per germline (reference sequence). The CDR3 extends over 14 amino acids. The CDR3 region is CAWSVTGYDQPQHF. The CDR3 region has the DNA TGTGCCTGGAGTGTAACAGGGTACGATCAGCCCCAGCATTTT.

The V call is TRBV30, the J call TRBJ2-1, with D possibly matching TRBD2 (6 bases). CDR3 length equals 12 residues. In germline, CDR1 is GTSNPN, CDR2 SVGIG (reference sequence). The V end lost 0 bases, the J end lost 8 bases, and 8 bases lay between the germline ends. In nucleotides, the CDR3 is TGTGCCTGGAGTGTGCGGGGCGATGAGCAGTTCTTC. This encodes CAWSVRGDEQFF.

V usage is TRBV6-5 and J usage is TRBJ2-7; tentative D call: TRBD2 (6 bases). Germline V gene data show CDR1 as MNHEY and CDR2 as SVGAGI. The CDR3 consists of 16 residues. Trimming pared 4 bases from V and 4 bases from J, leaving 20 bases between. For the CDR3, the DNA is TGTGCCAGCAGTTCACCCTATTCCGGGGGAGAGTACGAGCAGTACTTC. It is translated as CASSSPYSGGEYEQYF.

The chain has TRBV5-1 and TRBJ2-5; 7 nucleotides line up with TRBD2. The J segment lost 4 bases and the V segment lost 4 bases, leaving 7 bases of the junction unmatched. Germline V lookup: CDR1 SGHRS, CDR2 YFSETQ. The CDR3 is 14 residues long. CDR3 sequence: CASSIAGGRETQYF. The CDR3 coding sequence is TGCGCCAGCAGCATAGCCGGGGGGAGAGAGACCCAGTACTTC.